These 18 T cell receptor beta chains originate from one sample sequenced in a study of CD8 T cells in ankylosing spondylitis. TCRdb called the 5' RACE reads again in MiXCR, with one record for every CDR3 protein. The table includes 250,000 to 300,000 distinct CDR3 sequences, 15% to 20% detected once. The sample consisted of blood, either unsorted or a sorted T cell fraction (not recorded which). Receptor source: a male donor with ankylosing spondylitis or in good health (not recorded which).

The chain joins TRBV3-1 to TRBJ1-2; the match to TRBD1 covers 11 bases. CDR3 length: 15 amino acids. Germline loops: CDR1 LGHDT, CDR2 YNNKEL (reference sequence). Losses at the gene ends were 2 bases for V and 7 bases for J; bases not matched to a gene: 6. The CDR3 spells CASSQRGQGAFGYTF. DNA for the CDR3: TGTGCCAGCAGCCAACGAGGACAGGGGGCATTTGGCTACACCTTC.

This clonotype was observed a few times. This chain links TRBV3-1 with TRBJ2-4; tentatively, D is TRBD1 (6 bases). The CDR3 loop spans 14 amino acids. V was trimmed by 5 bases and J by 3 bases, leaving 11 bases between them. Germline V gene lookup returns CDR1 LGHDT and CDR2 YNNKEL (reference sequence). The chain's CDR3 is CASSGKGDKNIQYF. For the CDR3, the DNA is TGTGCCAGCAGCGGGAAGGGGGACAAAAACATTCAGTACTTC. Full variable domain (outside the CDR3, taken from reference TRBV3-1 and TRBJ2-4): DTAVSQTPKYLVTQMGNDKSIKCEQNLGHDTMYWYKQDSKKFLKIMFSYNNKELIINETVPNRFSPKSPDKAHLNLHINSLELGDSAVYFCASSGKGDKNIQYFGAGTRLSVL.

V usage is TRBV30 and J usage is TRBJ2-1; 7 bases are shared with TRBD1. Trimming at V came to 8 bases and at J to 4 bases, leaving 11 bases not matched to a gene. CDR1 GTSNPN and CDR2 SVGIG come from the germline V gene (reference sequence). This CDR3 contains 14 residues. The CDR3, as DNA: TGTGCCGGGACGTACAGGGGACCTTACAATGAGCAGTTCTTC. Its translation is CAGTYRGPYNEQFF.

This chain connects TRBV20-1 to TRBJ2-7, with 9 bases lining up with TRBD1. Germline trimming cut 1 base from V and 3 bases from J; bases unmatched to any gene: 7. The CDR3 covers 15 residues. CDR1 is DFQATT and CDR2 is SNEGSKA in the germline V gene (reference sequence). DNA of the CDR3: TGCAGTGCTAGAGGACAGGGGGGGCCCGACTACGAGCAGTACTTC. Translating it yields CSARGQGGPDYEQYF.

This clonotype was detected many times. The CDR3 bases are TGTGCCAGCAGCGTAGCGGGACTAGCGCATAATGAGCAGTTCTTC. Translated, it gives CASSVAGLAHNEQFF. The genes are TRBV9 and TRBJ2-1; 10 bases are a match to TRBD2. The V gene's germline CDR1 is SGDLS and CDR2 YYNGEE. Trimming cost V 0 bases and J 7 bases; bases outside gene matches: 4. This CDR3 contains 15 residues.

Written as DNA, the CDR3 is TGCAGTGCTTCCCGCGGCGGGATGGGCAATGAGCAGTTCTTC. Translated, it gives CSASRGGMGNEQFF. The chain uses TRBV20-1 and TRBJ2-1; weak D call: TRBD2 (6 bases). CDR3 size: 14 residues. Trimming stripped 5 bases from V and 6 bases from J, with 17 bases between. The V gene's germline CDR1 is DFQATT and CDR2 SNEGSKA (reference sequence).

The table lists this clonotype with many counts. The gene calls are TRBV11-1 and TRBJ2-1; 9 positions agree with TRBD2. Germline lookup yields CDR1 SGHAT and CDR2 FQDESV (reference sequence). The CDR3 loop spans 18 amino acids. The J segment lost 4 bases and the V segment lost 8 bases, leaving 18 bases of the junction unmatched. The CDR3 loop is CASGEGQLDLAGYNEQFF. As DNA, the CDR3 is TGTGCCAGCGGTGAAGGCCAGCTGGACCTAGCGGGATACAATGAGCAGTTCTTC.

The V gene is TRBV4-3, the J gene TRBJ2-1; 7 bases match TRBD2. CDR3 size: 17 residues. V lost 0 bases and J lost 6; bases outside the gene matches: 11. Germline loops: CDR1 LGHNA, CDR2 YSLEER. In nucleotides, the CDR3 is TGCGCCAGCAGCCAAGACCCAAAGGGAGCGGGAAGCAATGAGCAGTTCTTC. It codes for CASSQDPKGAGSNEQFF.

This chain joins TRBV6-1 and TRBJ1-1, with 7 bases matching TRBD1. V shed 7 bases and J 7 bases; nucleotides not matched to a gene: 9. The V gene's germline CDR1 is MNHNS and CDR2 SASEGT. The CDR3 runs to 13 residues. CDR3 residues: CASTPGQTFEAFF. CDR3 sequence (DNA): TGTGCCAGCACTCCGGGACAGACCTTTGAAGCTTTCTTT.

This clonotype was seen a few times. The chain recombines TRBV12-3 or TRBV12-4 with TRBJ1-1; D call uncertain. With 7 bases removed from V and 8 bases from J, the gap between germline ends came to 14 bases. The CDR3 has 12 amino acids. CDR3 protein: CASTTGGREAFF. CDR3 bases: TGTGCCAGCACCACTGGCGGCCGGGAAGCTTTCTTT.

This clonotype was observed a handful of times. V is TRBV12-3 or TRBV12-4 and J is TRBJ2-3, with a possible D match to TRBD1 (6 bases). This CDR3 has 13 amino acids. V lost 7 bases, J lost 5 bases, and 13 bases lay in between. The CDR3, as DNA: TGTGCCAGCATGGCAGGGGCGGGAGATACGCAGTATTTT. Translated, it gives CASMAGAGDTQYF.

This clonotype showed up just a few times. The rearrangement joins TRBV29-1 to TRBJ2-7; TRBD2 might be the D (7 bases). The V end lost 5 bases, the J end lost 3 bases, and 14 bases lay between the germline ends. This CDR3 is built from 13 residues. Germline V lookup: CDR1 SQVTM, CDR2 ANQGSEA. CDR3 DNA sequence: TGCAGCGTTAGGGGGGGAGCAATCTACGAGCAGTACTTC. It yields the protein CSVRGGAIYEQYF.

The chain uses TRBV5-1 and TRBJ2-1; 14 bases are a match to TRBD2. The CDR3 consists of 17 residues. J gave up 8 bases and V 7 bases, and 14 bases lay outside the gene matches. The germline V gene encodes CDR1 SGHRS and CDR2 YFSETQ. CDR3 sequence reads: CASSFGLAGGLIDEQFF. CDR3 in DNA: TGCGCCAGCTCTTTTGGACTAGCGGGAGGATTGATCGATGAGCAGTTCTTC.

The chain carries TRBV29-1 and TRBJ2-5; no firm D call. V lost 0 bases and J 6 bases, leaving 14 bases between the germline ends. This CDR3 spans 14 amino acids. Germline lookup yields CDR1 SQVTM and CDR2 ANQGSEA. In DNA form, the CDR3 reads TGCAGCGTTGAAGAGGATCTCACGCCACAGACCCAGTACTTC. It yields the protein CSVEEDLTPQTQYF.

This clonotype was observed many times. The chain recombines TRBV5-1 with TRBJ2-7; D may be TRBD1 (5 bases). V was shortened by 0 bases and J by 5 bases, with 6 bases between the two germline ends. CDR3 length: 12 amino acids. Germline V lookup: CDR1 SGHRS, CDR2 YFSETQ. In DNA form, the CDR3 reads TGCGCCAGCAGCTTGGGACAGAACGAGCAGTACTTC. Encoded protein: CASSLGQNEQYF.

This sequence joins TRBV10-3 and TRBJ2-7, with unresolved D. The CDR3 extends over 17 amino acids. V shed 3 bases and J shed 0 bases, with 18 bases lying between them. Germline-derived CDR1 and CDR2 are ENHRY and SYGVKD. CDR3 coding DNA: TGTGCCATCAGTGATTCAGGTTTGGTTACCGGCTCCTACGAGCAGTACTTC. The encoded protein is CAISDSGLVTGSYEQYF.

In its sample, this clonotype was seen many times. This chain connects TRBV28 to TRBJ2-3; perhaps D is TRBD1 or TRBD2 (5 bases each). Germline values: CDR1 MDHEN, CDR2 SYDVKM. V was pared by 3 bases and J by 0 bases, with 13 bases between. The CDR3 covers 16 residues. CDR3 protein: CASSFSGDPSTDTQYF. CDR3 sequence (DNA): TGTGCCAGCAGTTTTTCCGGGGACCCAAGCACAGATACGCAGTATTTT. The complete variable domain, with remaining parts taken from reference TRBV28 and TRBJ2-3, reads DVKVTQSSRYLVKRTGEKVFLECVQDMDHENMFWYRQDPGLGLRLIYFSYDVKMKEKGDIPEGYSVSREKKERFSLILESASTNQTSMYLCASSFSGDPSTDTQYFGPGTRLTVL.

The CDR3 sequence is CAIPDRGRTGELFF. The CDR3 coding sequence is TGTGCCATTCCCGACAGGGGGCGAACCGGGGAGCTGTTTTTT. The chain uses TRBV12-3 or TRBV12-4 and TRBJ2-2; 10 bases are shared with TRBD1. J was trimmed by 5 bases and V by 10 bases; bases with no gene match: 7. CDR3 length equals 14 residues.